These 15 T cell receptor beta chains came from one sample sequenced in a study of radiation and T cells in renal cell carcinoma. Time point here: blood 2 weeks post-SBRT. Treatment in this sample: 15 Gy SBRT to primary tumor, nephrectomy 4 weeks later. Profiling relied on immunoSEQ multiplex PCR, and the TCRdb table lists in-frame clones only, not all of them. Of roughly 60,000 clones in the sample, about 80% were seen once. The sequences come from blood, collected from a patient whose treatment included radiotherapy and nephrectomy. The receptors stem from a man aged 55-75 years with renal cell carcinoma.

This chain joins TRBV5-1 and TRBJ1-1; a possible D gene is TRBD1 (6 bases). Deletions cut 3 bases from V and 1 base from J, with 13 bases between. From germline, CDR1 is SGHRS and CDR2 YFSETQ. CDR3 size: 15 residues. CDR3 sequence (DNA): TGCGCCAGCAGCTCCACCGGACAGAGGAACACTGAAGCTTTCTTT. Protein: CASSSTGQRNTEAFF. Complete variable domain (other parts from reference TRBV5-1 and TRBJ1-1): KAGVTQTPRYLIKTRGQQVTLSCSPISGHRSVSWYQQTPGQGLQFLFEYFSETQRNKGNFPGRFSGRQFSNSRSEMNVSTLELGDSALYLCASSSTGQRNTEAFFGQGTRLTVV.

This clone showed up just a few times. The V call is TRBV7-2, the J call TRBJ2-6; TRBD1 matches at 9 bases. Germline V gene sequence: CDR1 SGHTA, CDR2 FQGNSA. The J segment lost 2 bases and the V segment lost 5 bases, leaving 7 bases of the junction unmatched. The CDR3 loop spans 17 amino acids. CDR3 bases: TGTGCCAGCAGCGAGAGGGACAGGGTGACTGGGGCCAACGTCCTGACTTTC. It is translated as CASSERDRVTGANVLTF.

The V call is TRBV5-1, the J call TRBJ1-5; D is unresolved. The CDR3 runs to 15 residues. Germline V lookup: CDR1 SGHRS, CDR2 YFSETQ. V was trimmed by 2 bases and J by 3 bases, leaving 12 bases between them. The CDR3 sequence is CASSLGAGVNQPQHF. CDR3 DNA sequence: TGCGCCAGCAGCTTAGGAGCCGGGGTCAATCAGCCCCAGCATTTT.

The chain uses TRBV5-1 and TRBJ2-7; D is ambiguous. With 0 bases removed from V and 4 bases from J, the gap between germline ends came to 8 bases. Germline CDR1 reads SGHRS; CDR2 reads YFSETQ. This CDR3 is built from 13 residues. CDR3: CASSLEIGYEQYV. CDR3 coding DNA: TGCGCCAGCAGCTTGGAAATAGGATACGAGCAGTACGTC.

The rearrangement links TRBV6-5 to TRBJ1-2; D unclear. The V gene lost 2 bases and the J gene lost 4 bases, with 11 bases spanning the gap. The CDR3 loop spans 14 amino acids. Germline-derived CDR1 and CDR2 are MNHEY and SVGAGI. The CDR3 region is CASSYNVQSYGYTF. For the CDR3, the DNA is TGTGCCAGCAGTTACAATGTACAGAGCTATGGCTACACCTTC.

CDR3 nucleotides: TGTGCCACCTCGACAGGGGCCTCTTGGACTGAAGCTTTCTTT. Its translation is CATSTGASWTEAFF. V gene TRBV19 combines with J gene TRBJ1-1; 8 bases match TRBD1. Germline V lookup: CDR1 LNHDA, CDR2 SQIVND (reference sequence). This CDR3 has 14 amino acids. V lost 10 bases and J lost 5; bases outside the gene matches: 12.

This clone appeared a single time. The gene calls are TRBV4-3 and TRBJ1-1, with a possible D match to TRBD1 (5 bases). The germline V gene has CDR1 LGHNA and CDR2 YSLEER. The CDR3 contains 15 residues. V was trimmed by 0 bases and J by 3 bases, leaving 11 bases between them. The CDR3 DNA is TGCGCCAGCAGCCAAGAGGTGCAAGGGGACACTGAAGCTTTCTTT. It codes for CASSQEVQGDTEAFF.

This clone was found a few times. The junction shows a germline mismatch at one end, possibly a read error. The rearrangement joins TRBV6-5 to TRBJ2-4, with D hard to call. The CDR3 is 14 residues long. Germline-derived CDR1 and CDR2 are MNHEY and SVGAGI. CDR3 in amino acids: CASSDSTFRDIQYF. The CDR3 DNA reads TGTGCCAGCAGTGACTCGACCTTCCGGGACATTCAGTACTTC.

This sequence joins TRBV7-8 and TRBJ1-1, with a weak D call TRBD1 (5 bases). Trimming pared 7 bases from V and 4 bases from J, leaving 13 bases between. Germline V gene data show CDR1 as SGHVS and CDR2 as FQNEAQ. The CDR3 is 13 amino acids. CDR3 sequence reads: CASTRGGGTEAFF. The CDR3 DNA is TGTGCCAGCACCCGTGGGGGTGGCACTGAAGCTTTCTTT.

The chain couples TRBV7-9 to TRBJ2-2, with unresolved D. This CDR3 region has 17 residues. The germline V gene has CDR1 SEHNR and CDR2 FQNEAQ (reference sequence). With 4 bases removed from V and 2 bases from J, the gap between germline ends came to 17 bases. For the CDR3, the DNA is TGTGCCAGCAGCTCCGCGATGGGGAAAGGCAACACCGGGGAGCTGTTTTTT. Its translation: CASSSAMGKGNTGELFF.

This chain joins TRBV5-1 and TRBJ2-7, with a possible D match to TRBD2 (5 bases). The CDR3 extends over 14 amino acids. In germline, CDR1 is SGHRS, CDR2 YFSETQ. V lost 3 bases, J lost 0 bases, and 10 bases lay in between. The CDR3 DNA follows: TGCGCCAGCAGCTCGACCGGGATCTCCTACGAGCAGTACTTC. Its protein is CASSSTGISYEQYF.

The V call is TRBV25-1, the J call TRBJ1-4, with D maybe TRBD1 (5 bases). Germline V gene sequence: CDR1 MGHDK, CDR2 SYGVNS. The CDR3 consists of 15 residues. Trimming cost V 5 bases and J 5 bases, with 15 bases left between them. CDR3 sequence: CASSSPIGANEKLFF. Written as DNA, the CDR3 is TGTGCCAGCAGTTCCCCCATAGGGGCGAATGAAAAACTGTTTTTT.

Note on this clone: Different DNA sequences within this sample yield the same CDR3. The chain uses TRBV5-6 and TRBJ1-2; D gene ambiguous. The CDR3 is made up of 14 amino acids. V was trimmed by 0 bases and J by 4 bases, leaving 10 bases between them. Per the germline V gene, CDR1 is SGHDT and CDR2 is YYEEEE. The CDR3 DNA is TGTGCCAGCAGCTTGGGCCAGTTCCTCTATGGCTACACCTTC. The encoded protein is CASSLGQFLYGYTF.

The chain couples TRBV29-1 to TRBJ2-2; D assignment may be TRBD1 or TRBD2 (5 bases each). The CDR3 spans 14 residues. Deletions cut 3 bases from V and 5 bases from J, with 13 bases between. CDR1 is SQVTM, CDR2 ANQGSEA, per germline. DNA for the CDR3: TGCAGCGTTGATGCAGGGACGAGAACCGGGGAGCTGTTTTTT. As protein: CSVDAGTRTGELFF.

The CDR3 DNA follows: TGTGCCAGCAGCCCCTCTAGCGGACTCACAGATACGCAGTATTTT. As protein: CASSPSSGLTDTQYF. The rearrangement links TRBV7-7 to TRBJ2-3; 7 positions agree with TRBD2. V shed 5 bases and J 2 bases; nucleotides not matched to a gene: 7. Germline CDR1 is SSHAT and CDR2 is FNYEAQ (reference sequence). The CDR3 extends over 15 amino acids.